This TCR beta chain emerged from a study of T cells in Graves' hyperthyroidism and ophthalmopathy. Authors of the study amplified TCR beta CDR3 regions from RNA transcripts. Researchers ran a first-round RT-PCR on the TCR CDR3 using the HTBI primer set. TCRdb re-analysed the multiplex PCR reads in MiXCR, keeping a single row per CDR3 protein. The table records roughly 290,000 distinct CDR3 sequences, 13% of them present only once. Overall study results and limits: By a 13 V-J model, ophthalmopathy was set apart from stable hyperthyroidism.

The CDR3 runs 13 residues. V lost 5 bases to trimming and J lost 7 bases; unmatched junction nucleotides: 7. Germline V gives CDR1 SGHVS, CDR2 FQNEAQ. Many counts were recorded for this clonotype. Its matching antigen is unknown. Hyperthyroidism, newly diagnosed and lasting under 2 months, affected patients aged 18 to 65. Cells are PBMCs isolated from over 7.5 ml of fresh blood. The genes are TRBV7-8 and TRBJ2-7; TRBD1 aligns across 8 bases. Sample: blood. The receptor was isolated from a woman aged 25 to 39 with Graves' hyperthyroidism that later progressed to Graves' ophthalmopathy. DNA for the CDR3: TGTGCCAGCAGCGTCCGACAGGGGCGAGAGCAGTACTTC. Translation gives CASSVRQGREQYF.